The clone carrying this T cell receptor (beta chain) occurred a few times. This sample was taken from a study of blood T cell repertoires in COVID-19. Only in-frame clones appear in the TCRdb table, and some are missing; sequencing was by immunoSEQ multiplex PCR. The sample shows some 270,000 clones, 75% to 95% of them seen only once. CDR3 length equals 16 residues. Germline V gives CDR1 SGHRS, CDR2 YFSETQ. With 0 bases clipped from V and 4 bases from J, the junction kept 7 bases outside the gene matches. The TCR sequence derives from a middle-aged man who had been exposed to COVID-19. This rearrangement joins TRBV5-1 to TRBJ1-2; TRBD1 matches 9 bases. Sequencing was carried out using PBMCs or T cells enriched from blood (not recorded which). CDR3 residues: CASSLGYRGQGYGYTF. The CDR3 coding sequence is TGCGCCAGCAGCTTGGGTTACAGGGGGCAGGGCTATGGCTACACCTTC.